Listed below are T cell receptor beta chains from one sample, sequenced in a study of blood T cell repertoires in COVID-19. The data were produced by immunoSEQ multiplex PCR, yet TCRdb's version contains in-frame clones alone and is incomplete. The repertoire consists of 130,000 to 150,000 clones, with approximately 89% occurring once and the leading ten covering around 1.5%. The material sequenced was peripheral blood. These receptors were collected from a human donor in a cohort sampled during active COVID-19. CDR3s leave out the opening cysteine and the closing phenylalanine or tryptophan.

V	length	CDR3
TRBV11-2	14	ASSSYGQGATDTQY
TRBV5-1	14	ASSLTTGTSYNEQF
TRBV6-2/TRBV6-3	14	ASSFAGTANMVTQY
TRBV19	11	ATLRRGNYGYT
TRBV7-9	11	ASSSQGAGGYT
TRBV19	10	ASRQGNQPQH
TRBV6-4	11	ASSVSGSGPAF
TRBV19	16	ASSTYRDPQVANEKLF
TRBV13	13	ASSSASTGNYEQY
TRBV30	14	AWMVLGQGIGQPQH
TRBV7-8	12	ASSSRQGFYEQY
TRBV3-1/TRBV3-2	12	ASSTGQGGQPQH
TRBV5-1	14	ASSLETIVNTGELF
TRBV7-9	13	ASSQGLAGGSPQY
TRBV19	15	ASSTSYSGGPQNTQY
TRBV30	15	AWSADLKQGAYYGYT
TRBV18	12	ASSPRAQGTEAF
TRBV19	13	ASSIGGGAQETQY
TRBV27	10	ASSLGGGEQY
TRBV5-5	13	ASSLAGVDNSPLH
TRBV5-6	14	ASSSQGQGPIYEQF
TRBV6-4	14	ASSRGTSGGTDTQY
TRBV7-2	13	ASSLLRGGGPEQY
TRBV2	16	ASSEEARGTGGRDTQY
TRBV5-8	11	ASSLLGGTEAF